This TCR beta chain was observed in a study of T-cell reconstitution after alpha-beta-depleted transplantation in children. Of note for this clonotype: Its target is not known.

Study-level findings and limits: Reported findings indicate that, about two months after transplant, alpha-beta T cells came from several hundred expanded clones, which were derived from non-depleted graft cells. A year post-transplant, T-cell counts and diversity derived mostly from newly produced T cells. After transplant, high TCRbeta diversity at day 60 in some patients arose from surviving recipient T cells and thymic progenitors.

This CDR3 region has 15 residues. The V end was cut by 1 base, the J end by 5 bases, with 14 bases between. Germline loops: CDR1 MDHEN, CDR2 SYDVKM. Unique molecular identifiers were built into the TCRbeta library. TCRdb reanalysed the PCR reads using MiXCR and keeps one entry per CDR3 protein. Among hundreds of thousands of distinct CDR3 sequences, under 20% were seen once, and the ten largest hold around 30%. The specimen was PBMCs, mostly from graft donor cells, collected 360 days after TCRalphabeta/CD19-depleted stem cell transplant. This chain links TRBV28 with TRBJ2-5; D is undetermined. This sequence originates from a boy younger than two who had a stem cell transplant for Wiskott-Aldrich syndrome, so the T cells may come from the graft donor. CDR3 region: CASSLSLDGIETQYF. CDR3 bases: TGTGCCAGCAGTTTATCCTTGGACGGAATCGAGACCCAGTACTTC.